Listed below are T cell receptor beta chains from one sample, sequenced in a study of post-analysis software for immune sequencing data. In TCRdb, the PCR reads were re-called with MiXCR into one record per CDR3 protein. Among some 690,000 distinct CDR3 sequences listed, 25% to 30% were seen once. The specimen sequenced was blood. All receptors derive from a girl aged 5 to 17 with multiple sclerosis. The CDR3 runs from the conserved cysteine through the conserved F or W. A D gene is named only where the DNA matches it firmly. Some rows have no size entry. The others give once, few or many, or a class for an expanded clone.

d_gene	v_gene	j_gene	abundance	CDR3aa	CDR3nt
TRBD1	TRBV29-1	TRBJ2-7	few	CSVMGQGMSYEQYF	TGCAGCGTAATGGGACAGGGGATGTCCTACGAGCAGTACTTC
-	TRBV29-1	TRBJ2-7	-	CSVEEAGTYEQYF	TGCAGCGTTGAAGAGGCAGGGACCTACGAGCAGTACTTC
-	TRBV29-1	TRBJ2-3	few	CSVEQLTGARTTDTQYF	TGCAGCGTCGAACAGCTTACCGGGGCCCGAACCACAGATACGCAGTATTTT
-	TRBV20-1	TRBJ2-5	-	CSATTGLETQYF	TGCAGTGCTACCACAGGGTTGGAGACCCAGTACTTC
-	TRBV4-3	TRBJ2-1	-	CASSLGAAAYNEQFF	TGCGCCAGCAGCCTAGGCGCGGCTGCCTACAATGAGCAGTTCTTC
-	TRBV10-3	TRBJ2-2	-	CAIMNKNTGELFF	TGTGCCATCATGAATAAGAACACCGGGGAGCTGTTTTTT
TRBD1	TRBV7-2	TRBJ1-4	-	CASSLSTGTGHEKLFF	TGTGCCAGCAGCTTGTCGACCGGGACAGGGCATGAAAAACTGTTTTTT
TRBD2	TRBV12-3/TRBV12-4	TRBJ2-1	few	CASSPGGGAYNEQFF	TGTGCCAGCAGCCCCGGGGGGGGCGCCTACAATGAGCAGTTCTTC
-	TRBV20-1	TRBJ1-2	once	CSAREAGGGGTGYTF	TGCAGTGCTAGAGAGGCCGGGGGGGGAGGAACTGGCTACACCTTC
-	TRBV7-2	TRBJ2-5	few	CASSWKQETQYF	TGTGCCAGCAGCTGGAAACAAGAGACCCAGTACTTC
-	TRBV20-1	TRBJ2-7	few	CSARVRETSYF	TGCAGTGCTAGAGTCCGGGAAACCTCGTACTTC
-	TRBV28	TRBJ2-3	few	CASSPPGGTTDTQYF	TGTGCCAGCAGTCCACCAGGCGGAACCACAGATACGCAGTATTTT
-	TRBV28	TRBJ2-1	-	CASSLHGGYNEQFF	TGTGCCAGCAGTTTACATGGTGGCTACAATGAGCAGTTCTTC
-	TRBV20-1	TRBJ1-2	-	CSASASGFQGDYGSTF	TGCAGTGCTAGCGCCTCGGGATTCCAGGGTGACTATGGCAGCACCTTC
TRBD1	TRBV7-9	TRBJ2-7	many	CASSPGQGIHEQYF	TGTGCCAGCAGCCCCGGACAGGGGATCCACGAGCAGTACTTC
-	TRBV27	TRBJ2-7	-	CASGNVNGQLPYEQYF	TGTGCCAGCGGCAATGTTAATGGACAGCTTCCCTACGAGCAGTACTTC
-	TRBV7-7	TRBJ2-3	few	CASSRGLGGTDTQYF	TGTGCCAGCAGCAGAGGTCTGGGCGGCACAGATACGCAGTATTTT
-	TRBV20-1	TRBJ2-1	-	CSAKLNEQFF	TGCAGTGCTAAGTTGAATGAGCAGTTCTTC
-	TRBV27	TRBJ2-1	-	CASSFGLNYEQFF	TGTGCCAGCAGTTTCGGTCTTAATTATGAGCAGTTCTTC
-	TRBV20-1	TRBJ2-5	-	CSGSLVGGATQETQYF	TGCAGTGGGTCGCTAGTCGGCGGGGCCACTCAAGAGACCCAGTACTTC
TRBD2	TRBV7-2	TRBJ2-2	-	CASTLAGAITGELFF	TGTGCCAGCACGCTAGCGGGGGCCATCACCGGGGAGCTGTTTTTT
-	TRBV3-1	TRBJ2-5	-	CASSQVLSQETQYF	TGTGCCAGCAGCCAAGTGCTGAGCCAAGAGACCCAGTACTTC
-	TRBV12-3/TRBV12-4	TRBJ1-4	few	CASSLSTNEKLFF	TGTGCCAGCAGTTTATCAACTAATGAAAAACTGTTTTTT
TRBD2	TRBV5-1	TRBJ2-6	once	CASSLVVAGLFWANVPTF	TGCGCCAGCAGCTTGGTAGTAGCGGGACTGTTCTGGGCCAACGTCCCGACTTTC
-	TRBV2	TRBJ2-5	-	CASSGQTSQETQYF	TGTGCCAGCAGTGGGCAGACATCCCAAGAGACCCAGTACTTC
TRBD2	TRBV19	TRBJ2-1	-	CASIPPGGSHNEQFF	TGTGCCAGTATCCCCCCCGGCGGGAGTCATAATGAGCAGTTCTTC
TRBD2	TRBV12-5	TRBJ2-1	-	CASGLIGTSGRGAGEQFF	TGTGCTAGTGGTTTGATAGGGACTAGCGGGAGGGGAGCAGGGGAGCAGTTCTTC
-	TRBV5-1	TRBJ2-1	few	CASSLVYGGSYNEQFF	TGCGCCAGCAGCTTGGTTTACGGTGGGTCCTACAATGAGCAGTTCTTC
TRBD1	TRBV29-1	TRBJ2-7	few	CSAAGGATYEQYF	TGCAGCGCCGCAGGGGGCGCGACCTACGAGCAGTACTTC
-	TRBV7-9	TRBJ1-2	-	CAGSFGPGSLYGYTF	TGTGCCGGCAGCTTTGGCCCCGGATCGCTCTATGGCTACACCTTC
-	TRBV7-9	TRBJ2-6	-	CASRLMVPGANVLTF	TGTGCCAGCAGACTGATGGTACCTGGGGCCAACGTCCTGACTTTC
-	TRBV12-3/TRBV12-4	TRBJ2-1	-	CASKRGGNEQFF	TGTGCCAGCAAGCGAGGGGGCAATGAGCAGTTCTTC
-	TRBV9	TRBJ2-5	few	CASSVWERGAETQYF	TGTGCCAGCAGCGTCTGGGAGAGGGGAGCAGAGACCCAGTACTTC
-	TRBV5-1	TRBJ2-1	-	CASSLGGGFLNEQFF	TGCGCCAGCAGCTTGGGGGGAGGCTTTCTCAATGAGCAGTTCTTC
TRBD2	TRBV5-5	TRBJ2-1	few	CASSQPTSGRSNEQFF	TGTGCCAGCAGCCAGCCGACTAGCGGGAGGTCGAATGAGCAGTTCTTC
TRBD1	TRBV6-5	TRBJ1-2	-	CASRLGGTVSYGYTF	TGTGCCAGCAGACTCGGCGGGACAGTAAGCTATGGCTACACCTTC
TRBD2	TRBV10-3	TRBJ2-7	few	CAISESAASGRNEQYF	TGTGCCATCAGTGAGTCGGCCGCTAGCGGGAGGAATGAGCAGTACTTC
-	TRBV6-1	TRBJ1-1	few	CASTKEQGIGTEAFF	TGTGCCAGCACGAAAGAACAGGGAATTGGCACTGAAGCTTTCTTT
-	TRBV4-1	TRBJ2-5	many	CASSFPTRGGETQYF	TGCGCCAGCAGCTTCCCCACGAGGGGGGGAGAGACCCAGTACTTC
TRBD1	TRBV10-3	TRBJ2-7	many	CAITETIRDRGHEQYF	TGTGCCATCACCGAGACAATTAGGGACAGGGGGCACGAGCAGTACTTC
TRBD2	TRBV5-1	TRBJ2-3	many	CASSSGLAGGPISDTQYF	TGCGCCAGCAGCTCCGGACTAGCGGGAGGGCCTATATCAGATACGCAGTATTTT
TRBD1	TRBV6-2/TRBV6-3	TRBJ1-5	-	CASRDRGQPQHF	TGTGCCAGCAGGGACAGGGGGCAGCCCCAGCATTTT
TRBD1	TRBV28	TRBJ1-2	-	CASSFTQGYGYTF	TGTGCCAGCAGTTTCACACAGGGGTATGGCTACACCTTC
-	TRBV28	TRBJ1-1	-	CASSPARENTEAFF	TGTGCCAGCAGTCCTGCCCGAGAGAACACTGAAGCTTTCTTT
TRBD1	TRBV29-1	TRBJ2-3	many	CSVDRSGQSTDTQYF	TGCAGCGTCGATCGGTCGGGACAGTCCACAGATACGCAGTATTTT
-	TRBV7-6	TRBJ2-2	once	CASSSGKTIGELFF	TGTGCCAGCAGCTCTGGCAAAACCATCGGGGAGCTGTTTTTT
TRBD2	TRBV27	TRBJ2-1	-	CASSSHKTSDLVNEQFF	TGTGCCAGCAGTTCCCATAAGACTAGCGACCTCGTCAATGAGCAGTTCTTC
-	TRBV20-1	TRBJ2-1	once	CSALSNNEQFF	TGCAGTGCCCTCAGTAACAATGAGCAGTTCTTC
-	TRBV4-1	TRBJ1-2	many	CASSQPPGNYGYTF	TGCGCCAGCAGCCAACCCCCAGGGAACTATGGCTACACCTTC
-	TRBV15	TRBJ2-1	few	CATSKDSLADEQFF	TGTGCCACCAGCAAAGACAGTCTAGCCGATGAGCAGTTCTTC
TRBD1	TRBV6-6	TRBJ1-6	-	CASRQDRDSPLHF	TGTGCCAGCAGGCAAGACAGGGACTCACCCCTCCACTTT
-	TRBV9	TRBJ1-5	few	CASSPRAPQHF	TGTGCCAGCAGCCCTCGTGCGCCCCAGCATTTT
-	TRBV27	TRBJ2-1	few	CASRTGKKSYNEQFF	TGTGCCAGCAGAACGGGGAAGAAATCCTACAATGAGCAGTTCTTC
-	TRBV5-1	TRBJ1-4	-	CASSGPRGARGEKLFF	TGCGCCAGCAGCGGGCCGCGTGGGGCTAGAGGAGAAAAACTGTTTTTT
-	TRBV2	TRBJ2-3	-	CASSETFPGGYTDTQYF	TGTGCCAGCAGTGAAACATTCCCCGGGGGTTACACAGATACGCAGTATTTT
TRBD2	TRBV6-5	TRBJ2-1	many	CASSGLAGTYNEQFF	TGTGCCAGCAGTGGCCTAGCGGGGACCTACAATGAGCAGTTCTTC
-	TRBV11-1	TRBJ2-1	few	CASSSRRGQLYNEQFF	TGTGCCAGCAGCTCAAGGAGGGGACAGCTTTACAATGAGCAGTTCTTC
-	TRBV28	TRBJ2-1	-	CASMTYNEQFF	TGTGCCAGCATGACCTACAATGAGCAGTTCTTC
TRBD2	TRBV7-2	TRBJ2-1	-	CASSSPAASGAYNEQFF	TGTGCCAGCAGCTCCCCGGCGGCTAGCGGGGCATACAATGAGCAGTTCTTC